This T cell receptor beta chain was captured in a study of sequential checkpoint blockade in melanoma. Study in general: Randomization was 1:1 between first-line nivolumab→ipilimumab and ipilimumab→nivolumab. Maintenance nivolumab came after either treatment sequence.

CDR1 ENHRY and CDR2 SYGVKD come from the germline V gene. The CDR3 has 15 residues. V gave up 4 bases and J gave up 2 bases; unmatched junction bases: 6. The treatment: randomized to nivolumab then ipilimumab (arm A) or the reverse (arm B). No patient had prior DNA-damaging chemotherapy. Live CD3+CD8+ CD19− CD56− cells were sorted from PBMCs. Here immunoSEQ multiplex PCR was the method, and the copy in TCRdb shows in-frame clones only, minus some. The data contain about 10,000 clones, around four fifths of them singletons. The rearrangement links TRBV10-3 to TRBJ1-2; 8 positions match TRBD1. Sequenced here: CD8+ T cells sorted from blood (inferred from file names), sampled from a patient given nivolumab and ipilimumab in sequence. This TCR came from a human donor with melanoma. The CDR3 here is CAISVGQGWNYGYTF. Here the CDR3 DNA reads TGTGCCATCAGTGTCGGACAGGGTTGGAACTATGGCTACACCTTC.